The 9 T cell receptor beta chains below all came from one sample that was sequenced in a study of a mutant IDH1 vaccine in newly diagnosed glioma. TCRdb's table, derived via immunoSEQ multiplex PCR, lists solely in-frame clones and lacks some. The sample contains about 48,000 clones, around 85% of which appear only once. As to time point: week 35, safety follow-up. Topical imiquimod was applied with each vaccine dose, which held 300 ug of mutant IDH1 20-mer peptide. The antigens of these receptors remain unknown. The sample consisted of PBMCs, taken from a glioma patient whose treatment included an IDH1 peptide vaccine. The source of these receptors is a man aged 35-49 years with glioma.

This clone was seen a few times. The chain combines TRBV10-1 with TRBJ1-5; D is perhaps TRBD1 (5 bases). The germline V gene has CDR1 WNHNN and CDR2 SYGVQD (reference sequence). The V end lost 8 bases, the J end lost 1 base, and 15 bases lay between the germline ends. The CDR3 consists of 15 residues. CDR3 coding DNA: TGCGCCAGCCGCAGTGATAGGGACAGCAATCAGCCCCAGCATTTT. Translating it yields CASRSDRDSNQPQHF.

V and J are TRBV7-9 and TRBJ1-2, with 7 bases that match TRBD1. CDR1 and CDR2 from the germline V gene are SEHNR and FQNEAQ (reference sequence). V lost 5 bases, J lost 8 bases, and 2 bases stayed unmatched. The CDR3 loop spans 11 amino acids. CDR3 coding DNA: TGTGCCAGCAGCGCAGGGGGAGGCTACACCTTC. Encoded protein: CASSAGGGYTF. Drawing the rest from reference TRBV7-9 and TRBJ1-2, the complete variable domain is DTGVSQNPRHKITKRGQNVTFRCDPISEHNRLYWYRQTLGQGPEFLTYFQNEAQLEKSRLLSDRFSAERPKGSFSTLEIQRTEQGDSAMYLCASSAGGGYTFGSGTRLTVV.

The chain is built from TRBV30 and TRBJ2-3; D uncertain. The CDR3 runs to 11 residues. CDR1 GTSNPN and CDR2 SVGIG come from the germline V gene (reference sequence). Trimming stripped 2 bases from V and 4 bases from J, with 4 bases between. The DNA of the CDR3 is TGTGCCTGGAGTCCCGCAGATACGCAGTATTTT. This translates into CAWSPADTQYF.

The table lists this clone with a few counts. This sequence joins TRBV25-1 and TRBJ1-1; 8 bases map to TRBD1. Germline-derived CDR1 and CDR2 are MGHDK and SYGVNS. CDR3 length equals 13 residues. After removal of 3 bases from V and 3 bases from J, the junction contained 0 bases not matched to a gene. The CDR3 loop is CASSETGDTEAFF. The CDR3 coding sequence is TGTGCCAGCAGTGAGACAGGGGACACTGAAGCTTTCTTT.

In its sample, this clone was seen once. The chain links TRBV27 to TRBJ1-2, with D possibly matching TRBD1 (6 bases). Germline V gene sequence: CDR1 MNHEY, CDR2 SMNVEV (reference sequence). CDR3 size: 13 residues. Between the trimmed V and J ends, which lost 6 bases and 5 bases, there was a span of 13 bases. The CDR3 is CASSPGGGYGYTF. In DNA form, the CDR3 reads TGTGCCAGCAGCCCCGGGGGCGGTTATGGCTACACCTTC.

CDR3 in DNA: TGTGCCATCAGTGAGTCGACTGTTATAACCCCGTCCAATGAGCAGTTCTTC. Protein sequence: CAISESTVITPSNEQFF. The chain couples TRBV10-3 to TRBJ2-1; the D is unclear. Per the germline V gene, CDR1 is ENHRY and CDR2 is SYGVKD. The V and J ends lost 0 bases and 6 bases respectively, with 18 bases between them. This CDR3 is 17 amino acids long.

V usage is TRBV19 and J usage is TRBJ1-1; 9 positions agree with TRBD1. Trimming at V came to 6 bases and at J to 7 bases, leaving 6 bases not matched to a gene. Germline-derived CDR1 and CDR2 are LNHDA and SQIVND (reference sequence). CDR3 length: 13 amino acids. The CDR3 coding sequence is TGTGCCAGTAGCGACAGGGGGAGAGGTGAAGCTTTCTTT. Protein product: CASSDRGRGEAFF.

This clone was recorded only once. This chain's CDR3 is CATRTGTPSNQPQHF. The CDR3 coding sequence is TGTGCCACTAGAACCGGGACTCCTAGCAATCAGCCCCAGCATTTT. The chain uses TRBV19 and TRBJ1-5; tentatively, D is TRBD1 (5 bases). V lost 10 bases, J lost 0 bases, and 16 bases lay in between. The CDR3 is 15 amino acids. Germline CDR1 and CDR2: LNHDA and SQIVND (reference sequence).

The chain employs TRBV4-1 and TRBJ1-1, with D hard to call. The CDR3 contains 14 residues. The ends were cut back, 0 bases at V and 5 bases at J, with 10 bases in the middle. Germline loops: CDR1 MGHRA, CDR2 YSYEKL. The CDR3 loop reads CASSQERRGTEAFF. The CDR3 DNA reads TGCGCCAGCAGCCAAGAGCGGCGGGGAACTGAAGCTTTCTTT.